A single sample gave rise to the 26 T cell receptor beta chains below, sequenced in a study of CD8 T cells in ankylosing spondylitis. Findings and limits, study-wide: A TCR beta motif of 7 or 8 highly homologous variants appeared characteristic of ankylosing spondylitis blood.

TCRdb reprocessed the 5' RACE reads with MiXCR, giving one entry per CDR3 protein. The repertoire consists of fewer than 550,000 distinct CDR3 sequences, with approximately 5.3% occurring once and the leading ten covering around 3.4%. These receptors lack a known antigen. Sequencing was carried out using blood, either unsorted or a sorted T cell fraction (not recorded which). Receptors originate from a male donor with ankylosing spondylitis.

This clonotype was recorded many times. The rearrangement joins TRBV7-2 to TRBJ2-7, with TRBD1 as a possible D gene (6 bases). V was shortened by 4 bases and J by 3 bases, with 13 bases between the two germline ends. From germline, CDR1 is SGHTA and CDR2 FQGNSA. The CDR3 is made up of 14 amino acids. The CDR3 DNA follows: TGTGCCAGCAGCTGGGGACATCTGAACTACGAGCAGTACTTC. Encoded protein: CASSWGHLNYEQYF.

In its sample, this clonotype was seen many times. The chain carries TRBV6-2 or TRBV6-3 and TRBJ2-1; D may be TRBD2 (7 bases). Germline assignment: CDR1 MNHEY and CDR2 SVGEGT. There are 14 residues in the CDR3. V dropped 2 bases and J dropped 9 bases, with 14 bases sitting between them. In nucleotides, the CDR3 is TGTGCCAGCAGTTACGGGGGGGCGCGGGGTGAGCAGTTCTTC. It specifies CASSYGGARGEQFF.

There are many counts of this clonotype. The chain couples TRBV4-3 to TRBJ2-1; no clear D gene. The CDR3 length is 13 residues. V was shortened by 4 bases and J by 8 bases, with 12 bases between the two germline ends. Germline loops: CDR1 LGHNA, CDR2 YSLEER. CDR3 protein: CASSLQSGDEQFF. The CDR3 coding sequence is TGCGCCAGCAGCCTACAGAGTGGGGATGAGCAGTTCTTC.

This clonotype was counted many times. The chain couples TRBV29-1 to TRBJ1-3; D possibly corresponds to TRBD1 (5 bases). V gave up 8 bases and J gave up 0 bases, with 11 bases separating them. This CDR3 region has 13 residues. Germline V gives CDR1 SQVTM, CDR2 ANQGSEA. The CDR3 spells CSLGGRSGNTIYF. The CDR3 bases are TGCAGCCTGGGGGGTCGCTCTGGAAACACCATATATTTT.

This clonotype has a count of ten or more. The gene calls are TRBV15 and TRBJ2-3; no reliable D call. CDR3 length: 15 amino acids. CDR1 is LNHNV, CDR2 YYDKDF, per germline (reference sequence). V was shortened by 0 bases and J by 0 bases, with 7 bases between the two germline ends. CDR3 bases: TGTGCCACCAGCAGAGAACGGGTGAGCACAGATACGCAGTATTTT. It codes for CATSRERVSTDTQYF.

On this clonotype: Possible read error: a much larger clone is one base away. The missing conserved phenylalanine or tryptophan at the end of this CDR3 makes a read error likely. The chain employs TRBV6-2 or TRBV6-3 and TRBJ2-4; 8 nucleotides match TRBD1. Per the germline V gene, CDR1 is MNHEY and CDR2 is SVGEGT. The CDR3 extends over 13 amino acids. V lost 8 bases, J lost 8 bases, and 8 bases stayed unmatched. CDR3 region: CASQGQGWDIQYI. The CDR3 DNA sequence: TGTGCCAGCCAAGGACAGGGTTGGGACATTCAGTACATC.

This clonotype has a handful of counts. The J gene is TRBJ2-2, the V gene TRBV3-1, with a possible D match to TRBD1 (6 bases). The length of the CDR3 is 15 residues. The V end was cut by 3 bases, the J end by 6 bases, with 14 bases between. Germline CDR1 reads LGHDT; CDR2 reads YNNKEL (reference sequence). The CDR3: CASSHPDRSAGELFF. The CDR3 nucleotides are TGTGCCAGCAGCCATCCCGACAGGTCAGCCGGGGAGCTGTTTTTT.

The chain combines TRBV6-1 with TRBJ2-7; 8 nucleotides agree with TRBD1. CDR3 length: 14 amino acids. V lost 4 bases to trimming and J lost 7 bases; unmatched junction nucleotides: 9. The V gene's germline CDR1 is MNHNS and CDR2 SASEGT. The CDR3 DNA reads TGTGCCAGCAGTGTCGAACAGGGGGGTCGAGAGCAGTACTTC. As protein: CASSVEQGGREQYF.

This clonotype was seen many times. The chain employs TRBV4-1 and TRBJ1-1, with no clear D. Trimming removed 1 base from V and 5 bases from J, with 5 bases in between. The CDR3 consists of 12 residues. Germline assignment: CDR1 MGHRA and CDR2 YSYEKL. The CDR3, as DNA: TGCGCCAGCAGCCAAGGTATGACTGAAGCTTTCTTT. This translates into CASSQGMTEAFF.

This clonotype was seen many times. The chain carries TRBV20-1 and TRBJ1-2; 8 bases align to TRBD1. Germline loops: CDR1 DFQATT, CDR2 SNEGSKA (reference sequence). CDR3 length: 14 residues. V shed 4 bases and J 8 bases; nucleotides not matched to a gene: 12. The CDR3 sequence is CSAITPARQGGYTF. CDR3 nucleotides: TGCAGTGCTATAACGCCTGCCCGACAGGGGGGCTACACCTTC.

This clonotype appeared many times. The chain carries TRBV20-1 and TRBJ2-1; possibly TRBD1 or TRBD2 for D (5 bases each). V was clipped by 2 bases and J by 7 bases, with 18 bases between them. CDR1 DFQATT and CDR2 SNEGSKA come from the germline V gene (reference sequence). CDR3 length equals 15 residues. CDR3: CSARQAGLRGNEQFF. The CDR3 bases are TGCAGTGCTAGACAAGCCGGACTGAGGGGTAATGAGCAGTTCTTC.

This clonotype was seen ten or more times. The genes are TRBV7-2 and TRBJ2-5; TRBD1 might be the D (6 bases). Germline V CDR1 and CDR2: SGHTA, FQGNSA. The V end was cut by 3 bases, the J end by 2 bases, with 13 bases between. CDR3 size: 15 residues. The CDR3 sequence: CASSFPTGPQETQYF. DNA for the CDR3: TGTGCCAGCAGCTTTCCGACAGGACCTCAAGAGACCCAGTACTTC.

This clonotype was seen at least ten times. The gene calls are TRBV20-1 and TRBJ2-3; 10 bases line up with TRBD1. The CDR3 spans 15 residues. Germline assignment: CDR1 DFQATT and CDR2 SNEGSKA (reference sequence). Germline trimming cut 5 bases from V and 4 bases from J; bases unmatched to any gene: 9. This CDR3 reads CSAGRDRGQADTQYF. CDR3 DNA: TGCAGTGCTGGACGAGACAGGGGGCAGGCAGATACGCAGTATTTT.

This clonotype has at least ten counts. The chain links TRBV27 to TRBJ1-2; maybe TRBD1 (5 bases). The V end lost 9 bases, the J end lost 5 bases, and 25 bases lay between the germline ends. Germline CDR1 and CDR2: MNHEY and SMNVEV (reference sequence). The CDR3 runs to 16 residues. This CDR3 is CASGPAGRTKGYGYTF. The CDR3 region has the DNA TGTGCCAGTGGGCCTGCCGGTCGAACCAAGGGGTATGGCTACACCTTC.

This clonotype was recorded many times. The CDR3, as DNA: TGTGCCAGCAGTTTGCCATGGAACACCGGGGAGCTGTTTTTT. Translating gives CASSLPWNTGELFF. The rearrangement links TRBV12-3 or TRBV12-4 to TRBJ2-2; no firm D call. This CDR3 spans 14 amino acids. V gave up 3 bases and J gave up 1 base, with 6 bases separating them.

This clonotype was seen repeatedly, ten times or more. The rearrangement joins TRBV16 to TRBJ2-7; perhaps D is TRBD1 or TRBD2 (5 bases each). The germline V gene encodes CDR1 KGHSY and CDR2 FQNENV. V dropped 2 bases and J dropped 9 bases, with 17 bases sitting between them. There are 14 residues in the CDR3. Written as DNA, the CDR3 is TGTGCCAGCAGCCAAAGGAATTGGGGGTCAGGGCAGTACTTC. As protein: CASSQRNWGSGQYF.

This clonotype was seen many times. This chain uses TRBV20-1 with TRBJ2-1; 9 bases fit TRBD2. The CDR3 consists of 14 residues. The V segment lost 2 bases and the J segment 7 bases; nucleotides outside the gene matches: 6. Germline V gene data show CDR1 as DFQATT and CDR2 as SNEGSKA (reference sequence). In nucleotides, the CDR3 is TGCAGTGCTAGAAAAGCGGGGGGCGTAAATGAGCAGTTCTTC. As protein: CSARKAGGVNEQFF.

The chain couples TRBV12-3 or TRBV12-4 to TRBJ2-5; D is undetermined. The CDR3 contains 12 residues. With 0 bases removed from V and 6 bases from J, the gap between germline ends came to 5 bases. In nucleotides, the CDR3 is TGTGCCAGCAGTTTAGCGGAAAAGACCCAGTACTTC. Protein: CASSLAEKTQYF.

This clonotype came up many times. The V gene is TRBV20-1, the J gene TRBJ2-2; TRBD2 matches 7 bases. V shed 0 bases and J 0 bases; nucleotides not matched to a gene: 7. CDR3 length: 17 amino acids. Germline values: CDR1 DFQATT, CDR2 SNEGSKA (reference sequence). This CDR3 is CSARDPGRASNTGELFF. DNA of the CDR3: TGCAGTGCTAGAGATCCAGGGAGGGCGTCGAACACCGGGGAGCTGTTTTTT.

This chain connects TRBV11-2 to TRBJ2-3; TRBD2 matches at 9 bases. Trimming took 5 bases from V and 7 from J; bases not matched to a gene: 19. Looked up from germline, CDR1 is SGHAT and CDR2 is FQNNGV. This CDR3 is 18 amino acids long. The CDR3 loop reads CASSRSLVVAGVRNTQYF. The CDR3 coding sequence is TGTGCCAGCAGCCGCTCCCTCGTCGTAGCGGGAGTGAGGAATACGCAGTATTTT. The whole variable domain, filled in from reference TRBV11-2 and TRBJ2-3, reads EAGVAQSPRYKIIEKRQSVAFWCNPISGHATLYWYQQILGQGPKLLIQFQNNGVVDDSQLPKDRFSAERLKGVDSTLKIQPAKLEDSAVYLCASSRSLVVAGVRNTQYFGPGTRLTVL.

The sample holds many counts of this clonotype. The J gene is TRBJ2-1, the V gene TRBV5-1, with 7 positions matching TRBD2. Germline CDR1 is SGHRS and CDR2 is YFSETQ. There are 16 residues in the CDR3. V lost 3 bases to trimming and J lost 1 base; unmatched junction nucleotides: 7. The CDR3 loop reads CASSSGRGSSYNEQFF. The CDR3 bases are TGCGCCAGCAGCTCTGGGAGGGGCTCTTCCTACAATGAGCAGTTCTTC.

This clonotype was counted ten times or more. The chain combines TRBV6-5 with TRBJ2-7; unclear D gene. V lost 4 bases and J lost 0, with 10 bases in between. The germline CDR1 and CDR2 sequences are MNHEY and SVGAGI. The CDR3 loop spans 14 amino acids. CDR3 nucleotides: TGTGCCAGCAGTTCGTTGGACGTCTCCTACGAGCAGTACTTC. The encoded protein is CASSSLDVSYEQYF.

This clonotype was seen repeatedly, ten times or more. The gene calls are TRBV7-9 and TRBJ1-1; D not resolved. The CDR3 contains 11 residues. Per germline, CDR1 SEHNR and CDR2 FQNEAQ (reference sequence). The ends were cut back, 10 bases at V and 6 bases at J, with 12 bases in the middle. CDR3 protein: CATDQVPEAFF. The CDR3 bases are TGTGCCACCGATCAGGTCCCTGAAGCTTTCTTT.

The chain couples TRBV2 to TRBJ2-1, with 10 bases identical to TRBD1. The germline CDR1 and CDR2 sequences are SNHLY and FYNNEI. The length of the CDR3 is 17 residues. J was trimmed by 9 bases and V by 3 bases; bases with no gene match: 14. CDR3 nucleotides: TGTGCCAGCAGTGAGAGGACAGGGGGTAGTTTCGGTGGTGAGCAGTTCTTC. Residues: CASSERTGGSFGGEQFF.

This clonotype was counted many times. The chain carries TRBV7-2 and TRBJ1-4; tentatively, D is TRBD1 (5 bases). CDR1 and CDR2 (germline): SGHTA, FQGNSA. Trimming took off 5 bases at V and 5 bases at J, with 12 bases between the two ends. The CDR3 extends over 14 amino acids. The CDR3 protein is CASSPLGGNEKLFF. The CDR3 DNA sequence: TGTGCCAGCAGCCCCCTCGGGGGGAATGAAAAACTGTTTTTT.

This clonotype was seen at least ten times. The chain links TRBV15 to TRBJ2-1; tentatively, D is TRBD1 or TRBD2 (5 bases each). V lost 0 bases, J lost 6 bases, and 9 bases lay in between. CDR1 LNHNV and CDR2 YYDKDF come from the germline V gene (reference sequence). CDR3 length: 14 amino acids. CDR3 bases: TGTGCCACCAGCAGAGATCCAGGGAGCAATGAGCAGTTCTTC. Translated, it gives CATSRDPGSNEQFF. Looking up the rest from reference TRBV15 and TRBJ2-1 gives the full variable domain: DAMVIQNPRYQVTQFGKPVTLSCSQTLNHNVMYWYQQKSSQAPKLLFHYYDKDFNNEADTPDNFQSRRPNTSFCFLDIRSPGLGDTAMYLCATSRDPGSNEQFFGPGTRLTVL.